These T cell receptor beta chains were read from a single sample in a study of blood T cells in healthy people across ages. TCRdb re-called the 5' RACE reads through MiXCR, storing one row per CDR3 protein. Among under 800,000 distinct CDR3 sequences, over 20% were seen once, and the ten largest hold around 3.4%. The sample consisted of blood. All receptors come from a man in his 70s in good health. Each CDR3 is given with its conserved first and last residue. D genes are given only for firm matches. Clone sizes are given selectively: once, few, many, or a class where the clone is expanded.

J gene,D gene,clone size,V gene,CDR3 protein,CDR3 DNA
TRBJ2-4,TRBD2,few,TRBV5-1,CASTPTGTSGRGAKNIQYF,TGCGCCAGCACCCCGACCGGGACTAGCGGGAGGGGCGCCAAAAACATTCAGTACTTC
TRBJ2-5,TRBD2,-,TRBV20-1,CSASWREAETQYF,TGCAGTGCTAGTTGGCGGGAGGCAGAGACCCAGTACTTC
TRBJ2-7,TRBD1,few,TRBV5-6,CASSLPTGTYEQYF,TGTGCCAGCAGCCTTCCGACAGGGACCTACGAGCAGTACTTC
TRBJ2-1,TRBD2,many,TRBV28,CASSSPGLASSYNEQFF,TGTGCCAGCAGTTCCCCGGGACTAGCGTCCTCCTACAATGAGCAGTTCTTC
TRBJ2-1,TRBD2,few,TRBV5-4,CASSLGTSGLQETQCF,TGTGCCAGCAGCTTGGGGACTAGCGGGTTACAAGAGACCCAGTGCTTC
TRBJ2-1,-,few,TRBV27,CASSLSARVGEQFF,TGTGCCAGCAGTTTATCGGCCAGGGTAGGTGAGCAGTTCTTC
TRBJ2-7,TRBD2,few,TRBV28,CASSLPSGTYEQYF,TGTGCCAGCAGTTTACCTAGCGGGACCTACGAGCAGTACTTC
TRBJ2-1,-,few,TRBV5-6,CASNPFPGQKLYNEQFF,TGTGCCAGCAACCCATTCCCGGGACAAAAACTTTACAATGAGCAGTTCTTC
TRBJ2-5,-,few,TRBV25-1,CASSEISRGWETQYF,TGTGCCAGCAGTGAGATCTCGAGGGGTTGGGAGACCCAGTACTTC
TRBJ2-5,TRBD2,-,TRBV20-1,CSAIGLAGPQETQYF,TGCAGTGCTATCGGACTAGCGGGACCCCAAGAGACCCAGTACTTC
TRBJ1-2,-,-,TRBV19,CASGRDFNYGYTF,TGTGCCAGTGGACGAGATTTTAACTATGGCTACACCTTC
TRBJ1-3,TRBD1,few,TRBV7-9,CASSFNTGAGNTIYF,TGTGCCAGCAGCTTTAACACAGGGGCCGGAAACACCATATATTTT
TRBJ2-1,TRBD2,few,TRBV20-1,CSAKGLAGYNEQFF,TGCAGTGCTAAGGGACTAGCGGGTTACAATGAGCAGTTCTTC
TRBJ2-4,TRBD2,-,TRBV7-2,CASSPGAGWYIQYF,TGTGCCAGCAGCCCGGGAGCGGGATGGTACATTCAGTACTTC
TRBJ2-3,TRBD2,few,TRBV6-1,CASSGKRTRGTDTQYF,TGTGCCAGCAGTGGAAAGCGGACTAGAGGCACAGATACGCAGTATTTT
TRBJ2-5,-,-,TRBV20-1,CSARSPPGKETQYF,TGCAGTGCTAGAAGCCCGCCAGGGAAAGAGACCCAGTACTTC
TRBJ2-3,-,-,TRBV20-1,CSARFRVTDTQYF,TGCAGTGCTAGATTCCGGGTCACAGATACGCAGTATTTT
TRBJ2-7,-,few,TRBV4-1,CASSQAVSYEQYF,TGCGCCAGCAGCCAAGCTGTCTCCTACGAGCAGTACTTC
TRBJ2-2,TRBD1,-,TRBV5-6,CASSSLTGYQVGELFF,TGTGCCAGCAGCTCCCTGACAGGGTACCAGGTCGGGGAGCTGTTTTTT
TRBJ2-1,TRBD2,-,TRBV20-1,CSAFSGRAVYNEQFF,TGCAGTGCATTTAGCGGGAGGGCCGTCTACAATGAGCAGTTCTTC
TRBJ2-1,TRBD2,many,TRBV29-1,CSVEVAGGPHEQFF,TGCAGCGTTGAGGTAGCGGGAGGGCCCCACGAGCAGTTCTTC
TRBJ1-1,TRBD1,-,TRBV9,CASSVDRGLSTEAFF,TGTGCCAGCAGCGTAGATAGGGGGCTAAGCACTGAAGCTTTCTTT
TRBJ1-1,-,-,TRBV12-3/TRBV12-4,CASSADLNTEAFF,TGTGCCAGCAGTGCGGACTTGAACACTGAAGCTTTCTTT
TRBJ2-1,TRBD2,-,TRBV3-1,CAGSRRLAGVGEQFF,TGTGCCGGCAGCCGAAGGTTAGCGGGAGTGGGTGAGCAGTTCTTC
TRBJ1-3,TRBD1,-,TRBV18,CASSSRDRVSGNTIYF,TGTGCCAGCTCAAGCCGGGACAGGGTCTCTGGAAACACCATATATTTT
TRBJ2-1,-,few,TRBV7-3,CASSRGEDNEQFF,TGTGCCAGCAGCCGGGGCGAGGACAATGAGCAGTTCTTC
TRBJ2-1,-,-,TRBV4-3,CASSQGGTYNEQFF,TGCGCCAGCAGCCAAGGTGGGACTTACAATGAGCAGTTCTTC
TRBJ1-4,-,few,TRBV2,CASSEQGQTNEKLFF,TGTGCCAGCAGCGAACAAGGACAGACTAATGAAAAACTGTTTTTT
TRBJ2-1,TRBD1,-,TRBV3-1,CASSQGGTAIYNEQFF,TGTGCCAGCAGCCAAGGAGGGACAGCGATATACAATGAGCAGTTCTTC
TRBJ2-5,-,-,TRBV20-1,CSPEGRVGETQYF,TGCAGCCCAGAGGGCAGGGTCGGAGAGACCCAGTACTTC
TRBJ2-6,-,few,TRBV5-1,CASSLVGLGANVLTF,TGCGCCAGCAGCTTGGTAGGGTTAGGGGCCAACGTCCTGACTTTC
TRBJ1-5,-,-,TRBV18,CASSSAEGAGQPQHF,TGTGCCAGCTCAAGTGCCGAAGGGGCGGGTCAGCCCCAGCATTTT
TRBJ2-7,-,-,TRBV20-1,CSARDSAVRTYEQYF,TGCAGTGCTAGAGATTCGGCAGTAAGAACCTACGAGCAGTACTTC
TRBJ1-1,TRBD1,-,TRBV20-1,CSALKGQGHPEAFF,TGCAGTGCGCTTAAAGGACAGGGCCACCCCGAAGCTTTCTTT
TRBJ2-1,-,-,TRBV20-1,CSAGSSGNEQLF,TGCAGTGCTGGGAGTTCGGGGAATGAGCAGCTCTTC
TRBJ1-1,TRBD1,few,TRBV29-1,CSVQGGQDTEAFF,TGCAGCGTTCAGGGGGGTCAAGACACTGAAGCTTTCTTT
TRBJ2-7,-,-,TRBV7-9,CASSPAGESEQYF,TGTGCCAGCAGCCCGGCAGGGGAAAGCGAGCAGTACTTC
TRBJ2-1,-,few,TRBV29-1,CSVAWGVDEQFF,TGCAGCGTTGCATGGGGGGTAGACGAGCAGTTCTTC
TRBJ2-7,TRBD1,few,TRBV7-6,CASSLTGQGLYEQYF,TGTGCCAGCAGCTTAACGGGACAGGGACTCTACGAGCAGTACTTC
TRBJ1-1,-,-,TRBV28,CASSLPQTEAFF,TGTGCCAGCAGTTTACCCCAGACTGAAGCTTTCTTT
TRBJ2-7,-,many,TRBV6-5,CASSYSTDYEQYF,TGTGCCAGCAGTTACTCGACGGACTACGAGCAGTACTTC
TRBJ2-5,-,few,TRBV28,CASSGRRELETQYF,TGTGCCAGCAGTGGCCGCAGGGAGTTGGAGACCCAGTACTTC
TRBJ2-5,TRBD2,few,TRBV4-2,CASSQGYHLTSVQQETQYF,TGTGCCAGCAGCCAAGGGTATCATTTAACTAGCGTGCAACAAGAGACCCAGTACTTC
TRBJ2-1,TRBD2,many,TRBV6-6,CASSYGGSYNEQFF,TGTGCCAGCAGTTACGGCGGGAGCTACAATGAGCAGTTCTTC
TRBJ2-7,-,-,TRBV10-3,CAISHGSYEQYF,TGTGCCATAAGTCACGGATCATACGAGCAGTACTTC
TRBJ1-5,-,-,TRBV28,CASSLMSNNQPQHF,TGTGCCAGCAGTTTAATGTCGAACAATCAGCCCCAGCATTTT
TRBJ2-5,-,-,TRBV2,CACSGANQETQYF,TGTGCCTGCAGTGGAGCGAACCAAGAGACCCAGTACTTC
TRBJ1-4,-,few,TRBV20-1,CSALGGLEKLFF,TGCAGTGCCCTGGGCGGGCTCGAAAAACTGTTTTTT
TRBJ2-5,-,many,TRBV18,CASSPSEGETQYF,TGTGCCAGCTCACCAAGCGAAGGAGAGACCCAGTACTTC
TRBJ2-2,TRBD2,few,TRBV2,CASSGGLAAAGELFF,TGTGCCAGCAGTGGGGGACTAGCAGCCGCCGGGGAGCTGTTTTTT